The 17 T cell receptor beta chains below come from one sample, sequenced in a study of T cells in Graves' hyperthyroidism and ophthalmopathy. TCR beta CDR3 regions were amplified from RNA transcripts. A first-round RT-PCR of the TCR CDR3 used the HTBI primer set. TCRdb reprocessed the multiplex PCR reads via MiXCR and lists one record per CDR3 protein. The profile shows roughly 720,000 distinct CDR3 sequences, about 18% of them singletons. Material: blood. These TCRs come from a man aged 50 or older with Graves' hyperthyroidism.

The table lists this clonotype with many counts. The chain has TRBV5-1 and TRBJ2-1; D unclear. Germline V gene lookup returns CDR1 SGHRS and CDR2 YFSETQ. This CDR3 has 14 amino acids. Trimming shortened V by 0 bases and J by 6 bases, and 10 bases separated the two germline ends. The CDR3 nucleotides are TGCGCCAGCAGCTTGGGGGCGGCCTCCAATGAGCAGTTCTTC. It encodes CASSLGAASNEQFF.

In its sample, this clonotype was seen many times. The rearrangement uses TRBV27 and TRBJ1-1; a weak D match, TRBD1 (6 bases). The CDR3 has 15 residues. Germline CDR1 MNHEY, CDR2 SMNVEV (reference sequence). V was clipped by 1 base and J by 1 base, with 10 bases between them. The CDR3 nucleotides read TGTGCCAGCAGTTTATTGCAGGGGAGGAACACTGAAGCTTTCTTT. Residues: CASSLLQGRNTEAFF.

This clonotype was detected ten times or more. V usage is TRBV11-3 and J usage is TRBJ2-1; D is undetermined. Trimming took 5 bases from V and 3 from J, leaving 11 bases between them. CDR3 length: 14 amino acids. CDR1 is SGHNT, CDR2 YENEEA, per germline. The CDR3 reads CASSATDLYNEQFF. DNA of the CDR3: TGTGCCAGCAGCGCAACGGACCTCTACAATGAGCAGTTCTTC.

This clonotype was observed many times. The rearrangement uses TRBV7-3 and TRBJ2-2; 10 positions agree with TRBD2. Trimming cost V 3 bases and J 4 bases; bases outside gene matches: 2. This CDR3 spans 15 amino acids. Germline V gives CDR1 SGHTA, CDR2 FQGTGA. CDR3 residues: CASSFSGRGTGELFF. For the CDR3, the DNA is TGTGCCAGCAGCTTCAGCGGGAGGGGCACCGGGGAGCTGTTTTTT.

This clonotype was observed many times. The chain employs TRBV28 and TRBJ1-3, with unresolved D. Trimming removed 4 bases at V and 3 bases at J, with 10 bases between. Germline V gives CDR1 MDHEN, CDR2 SYDVKM. The CDR3 is 14 amino acids. This CDR3 reads CASSSGVGGNTIYF. As DNA, the CDR3 is TGTGCCAGCAGTTCCGGGGTGGGTGGAAACACCATATATTTT. Full variable domain (outside the CDR3, taken from reference TRBV28 and TRBJ1-3): DVKVTQSSRYLVKRTGEKVFLECVQDMDHENMFWYRQDPGLGLRLIYFSYDVKMKEKGDIPEGYSVSREKKERFSLILESASTNQTSMYLCASSSGVGGNTIYFGEGSWLTVV.

This clonotype was detected many times. The chain's CDR3 is CASKDDGQLNTEAFF. The CDR3 DNA is TGTGCCAGTAAGGATGACGGACAGTTGAACACTGAAGCTTTCTTT. The chain couples TRBV19 to TRBJ1-1; D may be TRBD1 (6 bases). In germline, CDR1 is LNHDA, CDR2 SQIVND (reference sequence). With 7 bases removed from V and 0 bases from J, the gap between germline ends came to 15 bases. The CDR3 consists of 15 residues.

With respect to this clonotype: A much larger clone is a single base away; this may be a read error. The CDR3 is CSASLLGSYNEQFF. In DNA, the CDR3 is TGCAGTGCATCGTTGCTAGGCTCCTACAATGAGCAGTTCTTC. The chain recombines TRBV20-1 with TRBJ2-1; D ambiguous. V was cut by 6 bases and J by 0 bases, with 12 bases left in between. This CDR3 has 14 residues. The germline CDR1 and CDR2 sequences are DFQATT and SNEGSKA (reference sequence).

V usage is TRBV7-9 and J usage is TRBJ1-1, with D hard to call. CDR3 length: 15 residues. In germline, CDR1 is SEHNR, CDR2 FQNEAQ (reference sequence). Trimming removed 5 bases at V and 5 bases at J, with 18 bases between. This chain's CDR3 is CASSQIPRTRTEAFF. CDR3 in DNA: TGTGCCAGCAGCCAAATCCCCCGGACTCGGACTGAAGCTTTCTTT.

This clonotype was counted at least ten times. The rearrangement links TRBV2 to TRBJ2-1; 7 bases align to TRBD1. From germline, CDR1 is SNHLY and CDR2 FYNNEI. This CDR3 is built from 13 residues. The junction had 13 bases not matched to a gene; V was cut back by 11 bases and J by 9 bases. The CDR3 sequence is CAGSGTEVGEQFF. Here the CDR3 DNA reads TGTGCCGGATCCGGGACAGAAGTAGGTGAGCAGTTCTTC.

The rearrangement joins TRBV9 to TRBJ2-3; tentatively, D is TRBD2 (6 bases). CDR1 is SGDLS and CDR2 is YYNGEE in the germline V gene. V lost 5 bases and J 2 bases, leaving 18 bases between the germline ends. CDR3 size: 16 residues. Here the CDR3 reads CASSLISGRFTDTQYF. The DNA for the CDR3 is TGTGCCAGCAGTTTAATTAGCGGAAGATTCACAGATACGCAGTATTTT.

This clonotype was counted once. This may stem from a read error, because a much larger clone lies one nucleotide away. The V gene is TRBV6-5, the J gene TRBJ2-7; possibly TRBD1 for D (5 bases). The CDR3 consists of 13 residues. Germline V gives CDR1 MNHEY, CDR2 SVGAGI. The CDR3 region has the DNA TGTGCCGGCAGTTACCAGGGCGGATACGAGCAGTACTTC. Translation: CAGSYQGGYEQYF.

V is TRBV2 and J is TRBJ2-3; D remains ambiguous. Trimming pared 8 bases from V and 2 bases from J, leaving 14 bases between. The CDR3 length is 14 residues. Germline CDR1 is SNHLY and CDR2 is FYNNEI. The CDR3 bases are TGTGCCAGCCAGGCGGTCTTAAACACAGATACGCAGTATTTT. It translates to CASQAVLNTDTQYF.

This clonotype was seen many times. DNA for the CDR3: TGTGCCAGCAGATTACAGGGTTCTAACTATGGCTACACCTTC. This translates into CASRLQGSNYGYTF. The chain is built from TRBV2 and TRBJ1-2; weak D call: TRBD1 (6 bases). CDR1 SNHLY and CDR2 FYNNEI come from the germline V gene. The CDR3 loop spans 14 amino acids. The V and J ends lost 6 bases and 0 bases respectively, with 11 bases between them.

This clonotype was observed once. The chain employs TRBV9 and TRBJ2-1; D is unresolved. The germline CDR1 and CDR2 sequences are SGDLS and YYNGEE. The CDR3 contains 13 residues. Trimming pared 2 bases from V and 9 bases from J, leaving 12 bases between. The DNA of the CDR3 is TGTGCCAGCAGCGTTGATTCCGGAGTTGAGCAGTTCTTC. Encoded protein: CASSVDSGVEQFF.

This clonotype was recorded at least ten times. This chain joins TRBV30 and TRBJ2-1; D ambiguous. The V end was cut by 0 bases, the J end by 9 bases, with 6 bases between. From germline, CDR1 is GTSNPN and CDR2 SVGIG (reference sequence). This CDR3 spans 11 amino acids. The CDR3 coding sequence is TGTGCCTGGAGTGTTGGAGTTGAGCAGTTCTTC. As protein: CAWSVGVEQFF.

The genes are TRBV10-3 and TRBJ2-2, with 7 bases lining up with TRBD2. Germline CDR1 reads ENHRY; CDR2 reads SYGVKD. This CDR3 has 13 residues. V dropped 8 bases and J dropped 6; count of bases not matched to a gene: 6. CDR3 loop: CAIAKGRAGELFF. In nucleotides, the CDR3 is TGTGCCATCGCCAAAGGGAGGGCCGGGGAGCTGTTTTTT.

In this sample, this clonotype turned up a few times. V is TRBV4-1 and J is TRBJ1-6, with D maybe TRBD1 (5 bases). Per germline, CDR1 MGHRA and CDR2 YSYEKL. V shed 0 bases and J shed 9 bases, with 18 bases lying between them. This CDR3 comprises 17 residues. Here the CDR3 DNA reads TGCGCCAGCAGCCAAGAGGGACGGGCTTTCATGGGTTCACCCCTCCACTTT. Amino acid sequence: CASSQEGRAFMGSPLHF.